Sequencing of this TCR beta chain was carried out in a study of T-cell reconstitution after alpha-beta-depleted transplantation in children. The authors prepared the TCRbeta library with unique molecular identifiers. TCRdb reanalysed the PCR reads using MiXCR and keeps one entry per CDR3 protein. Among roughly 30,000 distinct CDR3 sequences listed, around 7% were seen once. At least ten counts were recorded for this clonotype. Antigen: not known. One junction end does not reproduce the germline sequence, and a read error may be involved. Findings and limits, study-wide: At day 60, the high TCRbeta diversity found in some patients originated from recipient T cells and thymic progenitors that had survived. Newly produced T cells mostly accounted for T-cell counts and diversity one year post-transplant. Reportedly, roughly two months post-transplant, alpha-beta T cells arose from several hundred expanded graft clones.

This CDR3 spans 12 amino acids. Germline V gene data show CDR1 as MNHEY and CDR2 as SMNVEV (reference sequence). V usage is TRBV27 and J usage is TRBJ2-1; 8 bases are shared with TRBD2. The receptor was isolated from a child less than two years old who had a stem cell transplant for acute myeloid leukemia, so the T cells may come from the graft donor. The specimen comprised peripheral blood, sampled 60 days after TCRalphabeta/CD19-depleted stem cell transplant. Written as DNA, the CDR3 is TGTGCCAGCAGACGCCCGGGACTAGGAATGCTCTTC. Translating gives CASRRPGLGMLF.